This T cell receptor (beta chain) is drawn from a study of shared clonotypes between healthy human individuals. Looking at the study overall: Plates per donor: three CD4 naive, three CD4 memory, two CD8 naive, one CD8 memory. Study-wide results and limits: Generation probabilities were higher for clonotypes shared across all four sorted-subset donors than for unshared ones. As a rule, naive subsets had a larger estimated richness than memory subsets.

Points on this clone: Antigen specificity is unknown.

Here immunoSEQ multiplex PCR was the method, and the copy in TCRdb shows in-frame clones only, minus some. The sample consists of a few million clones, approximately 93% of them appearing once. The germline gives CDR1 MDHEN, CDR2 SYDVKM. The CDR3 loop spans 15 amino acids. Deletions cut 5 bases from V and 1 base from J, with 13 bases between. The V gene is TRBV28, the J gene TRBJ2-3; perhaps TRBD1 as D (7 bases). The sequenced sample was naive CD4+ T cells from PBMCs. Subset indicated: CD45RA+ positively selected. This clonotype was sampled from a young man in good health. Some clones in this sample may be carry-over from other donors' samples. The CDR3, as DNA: TGTGCCAGCAGTGGCAGGGGGGAAGGCACAGATACGCAGTATTTT. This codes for CASSGRGEGTDTQYF.